One T cell receptor beta chain is described in this entry. This CDR3 has 17 amino acids. Trimming took off 1 base at V and 4 bases at J, with 17 bases between the two ends. Germline assignment: CDR1 MGHRA and CDR2 YSYEKL. These data come from a study of blood T cell repertoires in COVID-19. Study as a whole: Researchers got acute and convalescent COVID-19 samples from the United States, Italy and Spain. T cells, B-cell-depleted T cells, or PBMCs supplied cDNA or gDNA.

Original data processing: The assay estimated nucleated cells by amplifying reference gene primers. Produced via immunoSEQ multiplex PCR; TCRdb's table is partial and in-frame only. That table is the source of V, J and clone size, and D and trimming were worked out from the DNA. This table holds tens of thousands of clones, 89% found once. The sequence was obtained from a man in his fifties or sixties with acute or convalescent COVID-19. Source material: peripheral blood. The chain carries TRBV4-1 and TRBJ1-3, with a possible D match to TRBD1 (5 bases). In DNA, the CDR3 is TGCGCCAGCAGCCAAGTAGACAGCCGAGGAATAGGAAACACCATATATTTT. Encoded protein: CASSQVDSRGIGNTIYF.